The source of this T cell receptor beta chain is a study of regulatory T cells in long-lasting Graves disease. The overall study: Antithyroid drugs had been taken under 3 months by newly diagnosed Graves' patients.

The authors built TCR beta libraries using iRepertoire HTBI primers and Arm-PCR of CDR3 regions. MiXCR, run by TCRdb on the multiplex PCR reads, gives a single entry per CDR3 protein. Here the sample spans a few hundred thousand distinct CDR3 sequences, 14% being singletons. This clonotype was recorded many times. The time point was: newly diagnosed GD, antithyroid drugs for less than 3 months. The authors made the TCR library using RNA they extracted from PBMCs. This sample also belongs to another study, concerning T cells in Graves' hyperthyroidism and ophthalmopathy. That publication notes: When ophthalmopathy did not progress within 18 months, Graves' hyperthyroidism was considered stable. Orbital computed tomography, thyroid ultrasound, serum thyroxine and TRAb, and clinical symptoms together informed the diagnoses.

The TCR comes from a woman aged 50 to 60 with Graves disease. Here the sequenced sample was peripheral blood mononuclear cells (PBMCs), taken at new diagnosis, from a patient treated with antithyroid drugs.

CDR3 sequence (DNA): TGCGCCAGCAGCTTTGGCGGAGCGGGAGGGCAAGAAGAGCAGTTCTTC. Translated, it gives CASSFGGAGGQEEQFF. This sequence joins TRBV5-1 and TRBJ2-1; 10 positions match TRBD2. Germline V gene data show CDR1 as SGHRS and CDR2 as YFSETQ. The CDR3 is made up of 16 amino acids. V trimming: 2 bases; J trimming: 10 bases; junction bases outside the gene matches: 12.